This T cell receptor beta chain was documented in a study of PD-1 blockade in classical Hodgkin lymphoma. TCRdb's table, derived via immunoSEQ multiplex PCR, lists solely in-frame clones and lacks some. The top ten clones hold 2.5% to 3.5% of a sample with just under 45,000 clones, around two thirds of them seen once. The sample's time point: cycle 4 day 1 (C4D1), after five to seven weeks of nivolumab. All the patients suffered relapse after autologous stem cell transplantation, and brentuximab vedotin exposure differed. The CDR3 consists of 12 residues. Trimming took 1 base from V and 3 from J, leaving 5 bases between them. CDR1 is GTSNPN and CDR2 is SVGIG in the germline V gene (reference sequence).

The clonotype comes from a human donor with classical Hodgkin lymphoma. Material: peripheral blood mononuclear cells (PBMCs), obtained before the fourth cycle of nivolumab. The J gene is TRBJ2-3, the V gene TRBV30; D gene uncertain. The CDR3 DNA follows: TGTGCCTGGAGTGAATTTACAGATACGCAGTATTTT. Protein product: CAWSEFTDTQYF. The full variable domain, completed using reference TRBV30 and TRBJ2-3, is SQTIHQWPATLVQPVGSPLSLECTVEGTSNPNLYWYRQAAGRGLQLLFYSVGIGQISSEVPQNLSASRPQDRQFILSSKKLLLSDSGFYLCAWSEFTDTQYFGPGTRLTVL.